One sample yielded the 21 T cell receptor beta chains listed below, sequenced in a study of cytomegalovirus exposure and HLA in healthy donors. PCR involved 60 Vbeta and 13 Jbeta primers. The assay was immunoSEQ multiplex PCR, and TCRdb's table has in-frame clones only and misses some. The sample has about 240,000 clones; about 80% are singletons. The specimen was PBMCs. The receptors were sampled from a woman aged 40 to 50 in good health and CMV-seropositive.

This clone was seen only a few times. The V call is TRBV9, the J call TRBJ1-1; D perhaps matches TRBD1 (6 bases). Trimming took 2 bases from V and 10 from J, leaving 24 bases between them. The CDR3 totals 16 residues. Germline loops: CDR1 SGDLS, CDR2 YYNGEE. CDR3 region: CASSVSPPGQLRPAFF. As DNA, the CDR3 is TGTGCCAGCAGCGTGAGCCCCCCGGGACAACTCAGGCCAGCTTTCTTT.

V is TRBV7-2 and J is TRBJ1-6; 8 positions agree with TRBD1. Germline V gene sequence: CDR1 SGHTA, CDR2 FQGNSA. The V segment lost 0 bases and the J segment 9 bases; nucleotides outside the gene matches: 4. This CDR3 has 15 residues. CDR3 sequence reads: CASSLAQGAISPLHF. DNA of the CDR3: TGTGCCAGCAGCTTAGCCCAGGGGGCCATTTCACCCCTCCACTTT.

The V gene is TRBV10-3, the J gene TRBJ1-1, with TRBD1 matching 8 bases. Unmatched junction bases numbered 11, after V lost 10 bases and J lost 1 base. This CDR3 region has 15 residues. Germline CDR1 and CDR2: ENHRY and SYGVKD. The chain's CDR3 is CATNNRGSPNTEAFF. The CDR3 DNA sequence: TGTGCCACCAATAACAGGGGGTCGCCGAACACTGAAGCTTTCTTT.

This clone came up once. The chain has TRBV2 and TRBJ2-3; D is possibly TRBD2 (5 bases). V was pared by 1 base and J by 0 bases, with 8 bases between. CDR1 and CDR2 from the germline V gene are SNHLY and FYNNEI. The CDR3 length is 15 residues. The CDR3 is CASSEVGVSTDTQYF. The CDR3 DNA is TGTGCCAGCAGTGAAGTCGGGGTTAGCACAGATACGCAGTATTTT.

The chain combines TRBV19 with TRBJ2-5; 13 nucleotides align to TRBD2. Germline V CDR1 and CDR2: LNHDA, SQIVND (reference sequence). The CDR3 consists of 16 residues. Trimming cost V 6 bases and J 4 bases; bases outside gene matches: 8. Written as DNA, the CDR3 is TGTGCCAGTAGCCCCGATCGACTAGCGGGAGGAGAGACCCAGTACTTC. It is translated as CASSPDRLAGGETQYF. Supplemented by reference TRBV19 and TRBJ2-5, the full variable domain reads DGGITQSPKYLFRKEGQNVTLSCEQNLNHDAMYWYRQDPGQGLRLIYYSQIVNDFQKGDIAEGYSVSREKKESFPLTVTSAQKNPTAFYLCASSPDRLAGGETQYFGPGTRLLVL.

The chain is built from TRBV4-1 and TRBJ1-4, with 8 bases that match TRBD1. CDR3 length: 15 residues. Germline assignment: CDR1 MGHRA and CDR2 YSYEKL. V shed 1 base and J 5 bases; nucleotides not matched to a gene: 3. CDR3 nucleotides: TGCGCCAGCAGCCAAGCCGGGACAGGCAATGAAAAACTGTTTTTT. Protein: CASSQAGTGNEKLFF.

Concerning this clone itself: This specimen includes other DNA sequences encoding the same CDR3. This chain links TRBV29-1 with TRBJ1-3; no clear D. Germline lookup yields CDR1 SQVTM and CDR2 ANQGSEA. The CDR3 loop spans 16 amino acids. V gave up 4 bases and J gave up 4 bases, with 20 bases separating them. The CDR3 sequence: CSVVGDLGAQGNTIYF. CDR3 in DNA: TGCAGCGTTGTCGGGGATTTGGGAGCTCAAGGAAACACCATATATTTT.

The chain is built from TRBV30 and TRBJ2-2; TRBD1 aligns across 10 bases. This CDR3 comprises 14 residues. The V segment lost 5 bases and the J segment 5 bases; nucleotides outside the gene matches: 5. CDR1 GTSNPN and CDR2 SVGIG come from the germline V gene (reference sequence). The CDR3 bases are TGTGCCTGGGACAGGGGGCGTAGGACCGGGGAGCTGTTTTTT. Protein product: CAWDRGRRTGELFF. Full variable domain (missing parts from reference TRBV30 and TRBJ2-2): SQTIHQWPATLVQPVGSPLSLECTVEGTSNPNLYWYRQAAGRGLQLLFYSVGIGQISSEVPQNLSASRPQDRQFILSSKKLLLSDSGFYLCAWDRGRRTGELFFGEGSRLTVL.

Here the CDR3 DNA reads TGTGCCAGCAGGGGAGATGGAAACTATGGCTACACCTTC. Amino acid sequence: CASRGDGNYGYTF. The chain employs TRBV2 and TRBJ1-2; D unresolved. The CDR3 runs to 13 residues. CDR1 and CDR2 from the germline V gene are SNHLY and FYNNEI. V dropped 6 bases and J dropped 2 bases, with 10 bases sitting between them. Full variable domain (missing parts from reference TRBV2 and TRBJ1-2): EPEVTQTPSHQVTQMGQEVILRCVPISNHLYFYWYRQILGQKVEFLVSFYNNEISEKSEIFDDQFSVERPDGSNFTLKIRSTKLEDSAMYFCASRGDGNYGYTFGSGTRLTVV.

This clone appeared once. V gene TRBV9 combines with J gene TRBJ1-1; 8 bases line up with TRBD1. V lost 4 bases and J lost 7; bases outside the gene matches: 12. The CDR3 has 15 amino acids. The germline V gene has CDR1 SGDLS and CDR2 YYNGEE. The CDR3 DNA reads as TGTGCCAGCAGCCTCCACGGACAGGGCCCGAGTGAAGCTTTCTTT. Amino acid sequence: CASSLHGQGPSEAFF.

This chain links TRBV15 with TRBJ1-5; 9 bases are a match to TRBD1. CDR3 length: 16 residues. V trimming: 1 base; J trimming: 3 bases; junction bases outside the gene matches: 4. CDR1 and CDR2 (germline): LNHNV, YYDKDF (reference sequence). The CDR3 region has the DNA TGTGCCACCAGCAGAGCTTGGACAGGGGTCAATCAGCCCCAGCATTTT. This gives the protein CATSRAWTGVNQPQHF.

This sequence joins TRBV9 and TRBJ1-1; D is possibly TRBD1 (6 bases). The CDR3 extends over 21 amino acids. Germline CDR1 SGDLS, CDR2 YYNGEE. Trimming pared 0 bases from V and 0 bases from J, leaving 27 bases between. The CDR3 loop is CASSVGGRQPWLRDMNTEAFF. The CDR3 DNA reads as TGTGCCAGCAGCGTAGGGGGGCGACAGCCATGGTTGAGGGACATGAACACTGAAGCTTTCTTT.

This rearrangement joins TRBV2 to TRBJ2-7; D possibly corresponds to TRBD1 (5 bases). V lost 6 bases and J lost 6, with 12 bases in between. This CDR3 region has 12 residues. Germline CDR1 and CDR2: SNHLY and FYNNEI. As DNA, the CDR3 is TGTGCCAGCAGCCAATGGGGCTCCGAGCAGTACTTC. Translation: CASSQWGSEQYF.

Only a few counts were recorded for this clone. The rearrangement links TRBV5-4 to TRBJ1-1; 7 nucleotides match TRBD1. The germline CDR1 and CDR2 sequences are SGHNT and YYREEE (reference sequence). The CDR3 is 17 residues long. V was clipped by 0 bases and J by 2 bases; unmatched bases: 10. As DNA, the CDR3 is TGTGCCAGCAGCTTGGCTATGTGGGGACAGAGAAACACTGAAGCTTTCTTT. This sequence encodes CASSLAMWGQRNTEAFF.

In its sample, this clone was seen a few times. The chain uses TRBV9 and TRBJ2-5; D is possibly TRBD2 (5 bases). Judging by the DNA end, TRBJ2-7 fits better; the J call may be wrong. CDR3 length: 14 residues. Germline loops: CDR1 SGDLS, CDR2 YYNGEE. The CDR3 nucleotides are TGTGCCAGCAGCGTAGAAGAGGGAGCCTACGAGCAGTACTTC. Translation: CASSVEEGAYEQYF.

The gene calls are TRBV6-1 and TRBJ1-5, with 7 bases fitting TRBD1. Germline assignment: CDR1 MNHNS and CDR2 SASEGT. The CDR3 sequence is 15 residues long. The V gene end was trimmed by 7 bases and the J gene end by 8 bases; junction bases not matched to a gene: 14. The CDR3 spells CASMRDSPYGEPQHF. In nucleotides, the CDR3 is TGTGCCAGCATGCGGGACAGCCCCTATGGTGAGCCCCAGCATTTT.

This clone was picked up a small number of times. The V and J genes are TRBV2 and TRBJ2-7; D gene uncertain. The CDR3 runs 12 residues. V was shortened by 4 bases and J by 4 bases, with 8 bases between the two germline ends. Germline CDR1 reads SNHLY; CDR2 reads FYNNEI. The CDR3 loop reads CASSAGRYEQYF. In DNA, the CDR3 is TGTGCCAGCAGTGCTGGCAGATACGAGCAGTACTTC.

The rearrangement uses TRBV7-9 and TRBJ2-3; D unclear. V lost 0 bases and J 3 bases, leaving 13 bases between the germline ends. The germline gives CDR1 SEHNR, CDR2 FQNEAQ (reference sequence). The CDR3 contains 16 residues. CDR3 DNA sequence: TGTGCCAGCAGCTTAGCGCACTTAATAGTTACAGATACGCAGTATTTT. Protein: CASSLAHLIVTDTQYF.

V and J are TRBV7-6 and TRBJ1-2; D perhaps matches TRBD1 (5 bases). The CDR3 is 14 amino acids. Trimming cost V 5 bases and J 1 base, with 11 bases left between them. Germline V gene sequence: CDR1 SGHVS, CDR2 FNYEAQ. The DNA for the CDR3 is TGTGCCAGCAGCACAGGTTTTAATAACTATGGCTACACCTTC. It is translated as CASSTGFNNYGYTF. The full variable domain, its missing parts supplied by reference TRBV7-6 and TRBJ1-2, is GAGVSQSPRYKVTKRGQDVALRCDPISGHVSLYWYRQALGQGPEFLTYFNYEAQQDKSGLPNDRFSAERPEGSISTLTIQRTEQRDSAMYRCASSTGFNNYGYTFGSGTRLTVV.

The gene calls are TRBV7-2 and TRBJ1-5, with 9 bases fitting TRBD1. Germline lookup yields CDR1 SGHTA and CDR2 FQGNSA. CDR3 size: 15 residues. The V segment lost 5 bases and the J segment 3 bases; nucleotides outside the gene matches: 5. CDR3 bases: TGTGCCAGCAGCCCGGGGACAGGGAACAATCAGCCCCAGCATTTT. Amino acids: CASSPGTGNNQPQHF.

The CDR3 coding sequence is TGTGCCAGCAGCTTACCGCGGGAGGAACACAATGAGCAGTTCTTC. As protein: CASSLPREEHNEQFF. This chain links TRBV11-3 with TRBJ2-1; 8 nucleotides match TRBD2. The CDR3 runs to 15 residues. V lost 2 bases, J lost 5 bases, and 5 bases stayed unmatched. In germline, CDR1 is SGHNT, CDR2 YENEEA. The complete variable domain, with remaining parts taken from reference TRBV11-3 and TRBJ2-1, reads EAGVVQSPRYKIIEKKQPVAFWCNPISGHNTLYWYLQNLGQGPELLIRYENEEAVDDSQLPKDRFSAERLKGVDSTLKIQPAELGDSAVYLCASSLPREEHNEQFFGPGTRLTVL.